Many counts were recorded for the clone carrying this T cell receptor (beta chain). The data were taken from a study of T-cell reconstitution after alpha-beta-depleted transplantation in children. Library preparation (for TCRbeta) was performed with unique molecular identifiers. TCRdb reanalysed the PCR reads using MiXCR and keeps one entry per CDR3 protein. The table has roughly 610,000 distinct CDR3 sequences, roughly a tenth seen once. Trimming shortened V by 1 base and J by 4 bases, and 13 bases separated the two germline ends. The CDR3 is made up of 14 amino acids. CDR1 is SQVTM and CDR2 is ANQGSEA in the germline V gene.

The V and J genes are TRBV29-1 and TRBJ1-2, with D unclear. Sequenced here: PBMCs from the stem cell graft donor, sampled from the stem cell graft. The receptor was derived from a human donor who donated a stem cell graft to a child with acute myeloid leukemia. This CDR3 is CSVEARTLGYGYTF. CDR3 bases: TGCAGCGTTGAAGCACGGACCTTGGGCTATGGCTACACCTTC.